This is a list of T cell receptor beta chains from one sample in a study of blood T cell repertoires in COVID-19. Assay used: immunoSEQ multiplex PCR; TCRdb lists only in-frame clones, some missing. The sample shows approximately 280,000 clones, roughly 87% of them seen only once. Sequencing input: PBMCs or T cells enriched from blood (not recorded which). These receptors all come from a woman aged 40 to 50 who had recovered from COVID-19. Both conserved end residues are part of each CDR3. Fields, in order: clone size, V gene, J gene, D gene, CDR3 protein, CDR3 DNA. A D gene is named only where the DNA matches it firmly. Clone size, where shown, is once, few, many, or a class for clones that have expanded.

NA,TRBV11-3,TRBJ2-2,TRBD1,CASSPRTGASLVGELFF,TGTGCCAGCAGCCCCCGGACAGGGGCCTCCCTTGTCGGGGAGCTGTTTTTT
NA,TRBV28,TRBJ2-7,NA,CATVFGRGPGEQYF,TGTGCCACCGTCTTTGGCAGGGGACCCGGGGAGCAGTACTTC
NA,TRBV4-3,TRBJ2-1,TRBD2,CASSQGLTPGLASYNEQFF,TGCGCCAGCAGCCAAGGATTAACTCCGGGACTAGCCTCCTACAATGAGCAGTTCTTC
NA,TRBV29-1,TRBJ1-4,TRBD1,CSVAGTDNEKLFF,TGCAGCGTTGCCGGGACAGATAATGAAAAACTGTTTTTT
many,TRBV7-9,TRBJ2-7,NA,CASSLGWGRAYEQYF,TGTGCCAGCAGCTTAGGGTGGGGCAGGGCCTACGAGCAGTACTTC
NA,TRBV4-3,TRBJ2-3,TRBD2,CASSQNREGTQYF,TGCGCCAGCAGCCAAAATCGGGAGGGTACGCAGTATTTT
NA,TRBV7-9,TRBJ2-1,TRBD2,CASSPGGGEQFF,TGTGCCAGCAGCCCGGGCGGGGGTGAGCAGTTCTTC
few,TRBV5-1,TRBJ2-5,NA,CASSWRQAGGETQYF,TGCGCCAGCAGCTGGAGACAGGCCGGAGGAGAGACCCAGTACTTC
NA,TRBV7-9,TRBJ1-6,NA,CASSRGTENSPLHF,TGTGCCAGCAGCCGCGGGACTGAGAATTCACCCCTCCACTTT
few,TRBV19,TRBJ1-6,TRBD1,CASKEGQGALNSPLHF,TGTGCCAGTAAGGAGGGACAGGGGGCACTCAATTCACCCCTCCACTTT
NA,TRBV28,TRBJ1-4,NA,CASSSGHNANEKLFF,TGTGCCAGCAGTTCCGGACACAATGCTAATGAAAAACTGTTTTTT
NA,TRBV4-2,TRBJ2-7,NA,CASSQDSGVGTPMWGSEQYF,TGTGCCAGCAGCCAAGACTCGGGAGTCGGGACCCCTATGTGGGGCTCCGAGCAGTACTTC
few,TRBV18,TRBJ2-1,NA,CASSPDRTEQFF,TGTGCCAGCTCACCCGACAGGACTGAGCAGTTCTTC
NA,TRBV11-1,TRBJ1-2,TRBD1,CASSLGTGKIYGYTF,TGTGCCAGCAGCCTGGGGACAGGGAAGATCTATGGCTACACCTTC
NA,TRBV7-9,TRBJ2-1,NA,CASSPLGNRESNEQFF,TGTGCCAGCAGCCCGTTAGGAAACAGGGAATCCAATGAGCAGTTCTTC
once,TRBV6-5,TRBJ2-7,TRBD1,CASRGTGFGEQYF,TGTGCCAGCAGAGGGACAGGGTTCGGCGAGCAGTACTTC
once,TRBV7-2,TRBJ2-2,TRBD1,CASSRRAFTGGNTGELFF,TGTGCCAGCAGCCGGCGTGCTTTTACAGGGGGGAACACCGGGGAGCTGTTTTTT
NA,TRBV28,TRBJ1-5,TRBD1,CASRTQGARGNQPQHF,TGTGCCAGCAGAACACAGGGGGCGCGTGGCAATCAGCCCCAGCATTTT
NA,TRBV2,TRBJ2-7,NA,CASQLALSYEQYF,TGTGCCAGCCAACTAGCTCTCTCCTACGAGCAGTACTTC
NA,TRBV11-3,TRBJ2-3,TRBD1,CASSLDPRQGAYTQYF,TGTGCCAGCAGCTTAGATCCGAGGCAGGGGGCTTATACGCAGTATTTT
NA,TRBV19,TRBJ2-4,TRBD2,CASSITGRRTSGKNIQYF,TGTGCCAGTAGTATTACTGGACGGCGGACTAGCGGTAAAAACATTCAGTACTTC
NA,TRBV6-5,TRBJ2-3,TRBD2,CASTSGLAADTQYF,TGTGCCAGCACCTCCGGACTAGCCGCAGATACGCAGTATTTT
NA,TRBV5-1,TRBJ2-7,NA,CASSILATSYEQYF,TGCGCCAGCAGCATCCTAGCGACCTCCTACGAGCAGTACTTC
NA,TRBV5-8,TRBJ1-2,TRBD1,CASSLDWGTGDFYGYTF,TGTGCCAGCAGCTTGGATTGGGGGACAGGAGATTTCTATGGCTACACCTTC
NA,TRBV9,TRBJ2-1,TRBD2,CASSAGTSDREQFF,TGTGCCAGCAGCGCCGGGACTAGCGATCGTGAGCAGTTCTTC
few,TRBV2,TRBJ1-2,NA,CASRRGGYGYTF,TGTGCCAGCAGGAGGGGAGGATATGGCTACACCTTC
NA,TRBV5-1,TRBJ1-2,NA,CASSFRAGGRGYTF,TGCGCCAGCAGTTTCCGGGCTGGTGGGAGAGGCTACACCTTC
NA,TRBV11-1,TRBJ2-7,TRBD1,CASSSSGGWAYEQYF,TGTGCCAGCAGCTCATCAGGGGGATGGGCCTACGAGCAGTACTTC
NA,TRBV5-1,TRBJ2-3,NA,CASSLLASSTDTQYF,TGCGCCAGCAGCTTGTTGGCCTCTAGCACAGATACGCAGTATTTT
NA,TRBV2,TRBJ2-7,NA,CASSVSYEQYF,TGTGCCAGCAGCGTATCCTACGAGCAGTACTTC